This paragraph reports one T cell receptor (beta chain). The data belong to a study of T cell changes during pregnancy in multiple sclerosis. The CDR3 runs to 14 residues. V trimming: 1 base; J trimming: 5 bases; junction bases outside the gene matches: 0. Germline CDR1 reads SGHVS; CDR2 reads FNYEAQ. Clones were sequenced by immunoSEQ multiplex PCR, and TCRdb holds only the in-frame ones, with some missing. This sample yields 100,000 or so clones, of which more than 85% are seen a single time; approximately 3.5% belongs to the top ten. This receptor was obtained from a female donor with multiple sclerosis, enrolled in a pregnancy study. This sample comprised peripheral blood, obtained after pregnancy. The V gene is TRBV7-6, the J gene TRBJ2-5, with TRBD1 matching 11 bases. The CDR3 DNA reads as TGTGCCAGCAGCTTAGGGACAGGGGGCGAGACCCAGTACTTC. As protein: CASSLGTGGETQYF.